This T cell receptor (beta chain) was sequenced for a study of T cell responses to AZD1222 COVID-19 vaccine. Study at large: Pooled together were second doses at about 4 or about 12 weeks. Study outcomes and limitations: Unmutated variant regions reportedly attract nearly half of all spike-specific TCRs. Two doses of AZD1222 preceded a rise in Spike-specific TCR breadth and depth. Females outnumbered males among donors, who were mostly white British; clonal diversity was possibly underestimated.

Method: immunoSEQ multiplex PCR; TCRdb's copy keeps in-frame clones and lacks some. The sample holds about 130,000 clones, under 90% seen once. As to this clone: What it recognizes is unknown. In the same sample, other DNA sequences code for this CDR3.

The V end was cut by 4 bases, the J end by 1 base, with 8 bases between. The CDR3 runs to 13 residues. From germline, CDR1 is SGHRS and CDR2 YFSETQ. The source was peripheral blood, collected on day 0 of AZD1222 vaccination. The chain couples TRBV5-1 to TRBJ1-1; D gene ambiguous. The source is an adult in good health. This CDR3 is CASSGDPNTEAFF. In DNA, the CDR3 is TGCGCCAGCAGCGGAGACCCGAACACTGAAGCTTTCTTT. The full variable domain, its missing parts supplied by reference TRBV5-1 and TRBJ1-1, is KAGVTQTPRYLIKTRGQQVTLSCSPISGHRSVSWYQQTPGQGLQFLFEYFSETQRNKGNFPGRFSGRQFSNSRSEMNVSTLELGDSALYLCASSGDPNTEAFFGQGTRLTVV.